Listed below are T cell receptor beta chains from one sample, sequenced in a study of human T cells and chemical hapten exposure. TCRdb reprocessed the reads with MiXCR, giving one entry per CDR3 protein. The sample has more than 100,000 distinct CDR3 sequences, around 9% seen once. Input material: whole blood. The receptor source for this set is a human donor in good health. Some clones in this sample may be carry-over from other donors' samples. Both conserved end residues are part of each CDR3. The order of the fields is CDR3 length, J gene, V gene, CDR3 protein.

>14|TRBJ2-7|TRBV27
CASSLFQGAYEQYF
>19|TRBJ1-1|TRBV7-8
CASSSLRPGTGGMNTEAFF
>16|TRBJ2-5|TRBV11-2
CASSLDFWRAQETQYF
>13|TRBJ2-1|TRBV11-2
CASRLAGADEQFF
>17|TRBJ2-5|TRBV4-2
CASSQGLRKGEQETQYF
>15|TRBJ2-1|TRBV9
CASSKDTNSYNEQFF
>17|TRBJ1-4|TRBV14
CASSPSSDRGSNEKLFF
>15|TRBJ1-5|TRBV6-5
CASRFGQGDGQPQHF
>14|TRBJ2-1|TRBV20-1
CSASGESSYNEQFF
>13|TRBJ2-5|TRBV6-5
CASSWNYRDHQYF
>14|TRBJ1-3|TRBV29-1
CSVAKTGAGNTIYF
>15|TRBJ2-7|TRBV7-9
CASSPPLGAIYEQYF
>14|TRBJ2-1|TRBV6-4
CASSESGLVNEQFF
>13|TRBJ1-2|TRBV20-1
CSARAQGDYGYTF
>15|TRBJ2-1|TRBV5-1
CASSLAGTGTGEQFF
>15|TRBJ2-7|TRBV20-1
CSAWKSGRASYEQYF